This T cell receptor beta chain was sequenced during a study of neurological immune-mediated disorders. Germline lookup yields CDR1 SQVTM and CDR2 ANQGSEA. The CDR3 is 12 residues long. Deletions cut 4 bases from V and 8 bases from J, with 12 bases between. A single record per CDR3 protein comes from TCRdb applying MiXCR to the 5' RACE reads. The sample comprises fewer than 90,000 distinct CDR3 sequences, 10% to 13% of which are singletons, and 1.8% rests with the top ten. This clonotype was counted ten times or more. The chain carries TRBV29-1 and TRBJ2-1; D call uncertain. This receptor was identified in a man aged 35 to 55 in good health. The material sequenced was PBMCs. CDR3 in amino acids: CSVVRSAYEQFF. DNA for the CDR3: TGCAGCGTTGTACGGTCAGCCTATGAGCAGTTCTTC.